The entry below gives a single T cell receptor (beta chain) sequence along with its context. This record belongs to a study of read filtering for tumor transcriptome and immune sequencing. From 300 to 450 ng of RNA, a library with molecular barcoded alpha/delta and beta/gamma adaptors was made. TCRdb redid the calling of the reads with MiXCR, one entry per CDR3 protein. The data show tens of thousands of distinct CDR3 sequences, approximately 12% seen once. Specimen: a population of CD138-negative cells sorted from bone marrow. This clonotype originated in a donor at least 40 years old with multiple myeloma.

The CDR3 region has the DNA TGCGCCAGCAGCCAAGATGTGAGGGGAGGGCATGGCTACACCTTC. This translates into CASSQDVRGGHGYTF. The chain uses TRBV4-1 and TRBJ1-2, with D perhaps TRBD1 (5 bases). V lost 0 bases to trimming and J lost 6 bases, with 14 bases between them. The CDR3 spans 15 residues. Germline-derived CDR1 and CDR2 are MGHRA and YSYEKL.